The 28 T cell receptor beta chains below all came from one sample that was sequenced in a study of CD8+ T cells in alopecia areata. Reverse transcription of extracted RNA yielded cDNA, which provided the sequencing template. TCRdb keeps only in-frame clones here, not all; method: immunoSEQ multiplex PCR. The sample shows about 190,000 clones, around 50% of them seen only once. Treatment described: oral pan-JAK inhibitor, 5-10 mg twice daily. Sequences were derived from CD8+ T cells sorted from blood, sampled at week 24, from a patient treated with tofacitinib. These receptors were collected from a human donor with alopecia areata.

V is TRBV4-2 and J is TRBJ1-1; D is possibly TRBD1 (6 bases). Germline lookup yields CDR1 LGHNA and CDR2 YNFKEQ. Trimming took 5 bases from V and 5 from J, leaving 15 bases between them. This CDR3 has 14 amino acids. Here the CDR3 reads CASSYTGSATEAFF. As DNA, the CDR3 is TGTGCCAGCAGCTACACAGGGTCGGCAACTGAAGCTTTCTTT.

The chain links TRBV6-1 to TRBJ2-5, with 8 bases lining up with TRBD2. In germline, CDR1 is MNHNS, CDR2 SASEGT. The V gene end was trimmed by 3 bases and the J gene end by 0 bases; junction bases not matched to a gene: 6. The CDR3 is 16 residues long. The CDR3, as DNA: TGTGCCAGCAGTGAGAGAGCTAGCGGGTACCAAGAGACCCAGTACTTC. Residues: CASSERASGYQETQYF.

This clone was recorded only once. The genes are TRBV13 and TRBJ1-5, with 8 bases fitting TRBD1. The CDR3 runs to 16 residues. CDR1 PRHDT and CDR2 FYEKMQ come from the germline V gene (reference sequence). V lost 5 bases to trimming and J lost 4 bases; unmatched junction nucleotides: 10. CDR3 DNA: TGTGCCAGCAGCCTTTTCAGGGGGCAGGGGAATCAGCCCCAGCATTTT. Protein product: CASSLFRGQGNQPQHF.

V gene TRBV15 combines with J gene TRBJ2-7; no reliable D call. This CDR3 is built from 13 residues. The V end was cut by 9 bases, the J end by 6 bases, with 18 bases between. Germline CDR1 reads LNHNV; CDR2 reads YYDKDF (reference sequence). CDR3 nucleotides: TGTGCCACGCAACTCCCCGCGTTTTCCGAGCAGTACTTC. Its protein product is CATQLPAFSEQYF. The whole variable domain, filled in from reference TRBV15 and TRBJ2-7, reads DAMVIQNPRYQVTQFGKPVTLSCSQTLNHNVMYWYQQKSSQAPKLLFHYYDKDFNNEADTPDNFQSRRPNTSFCFLDIRSPGLGDTAMYLCATQLPAFSEQYFGPGTRLTVT.

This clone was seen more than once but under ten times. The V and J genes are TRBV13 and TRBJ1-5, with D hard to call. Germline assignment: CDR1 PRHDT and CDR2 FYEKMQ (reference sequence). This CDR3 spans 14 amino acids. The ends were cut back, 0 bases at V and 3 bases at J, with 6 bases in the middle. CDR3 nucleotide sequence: TGTGCCAGCAGCTTAGGGCAGTACAATCAGCCCCAGCATTTT. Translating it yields CASSLGQYNQPQHF.

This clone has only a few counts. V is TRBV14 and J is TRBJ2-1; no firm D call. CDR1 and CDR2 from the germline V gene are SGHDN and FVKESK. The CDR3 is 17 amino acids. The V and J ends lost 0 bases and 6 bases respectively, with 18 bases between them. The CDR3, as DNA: TGTGCCAGCAGCCAAGATCCTACCGCCGGCTTGGGCAATGAGCAGTTCTTC. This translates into CASSQDPTAGLGNEQFF.

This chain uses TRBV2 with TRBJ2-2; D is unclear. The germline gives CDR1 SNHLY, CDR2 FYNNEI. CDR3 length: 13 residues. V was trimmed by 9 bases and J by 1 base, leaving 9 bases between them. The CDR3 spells CASLNLNTGELFF. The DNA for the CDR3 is TGTGCCAGTCTTAACCTGAACACCGGGGAGCTGTTTTTT.

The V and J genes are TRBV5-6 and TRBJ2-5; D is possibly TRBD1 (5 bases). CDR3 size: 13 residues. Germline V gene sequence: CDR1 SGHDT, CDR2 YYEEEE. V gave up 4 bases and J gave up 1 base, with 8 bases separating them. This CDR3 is CASSETVQETQYF. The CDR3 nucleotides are TGTGCCAGCAGCGAGACAGTCCAAGAGACCCAGTACTTC.

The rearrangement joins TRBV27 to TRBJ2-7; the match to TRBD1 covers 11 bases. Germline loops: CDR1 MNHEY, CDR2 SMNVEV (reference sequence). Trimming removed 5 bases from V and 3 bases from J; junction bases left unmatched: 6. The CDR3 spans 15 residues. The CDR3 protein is CASSLGQGANYEQYF. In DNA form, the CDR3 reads TGTGCCAGCAGTCTTGGACAGGGGGCCAACTACGAGCAGTACTTC.

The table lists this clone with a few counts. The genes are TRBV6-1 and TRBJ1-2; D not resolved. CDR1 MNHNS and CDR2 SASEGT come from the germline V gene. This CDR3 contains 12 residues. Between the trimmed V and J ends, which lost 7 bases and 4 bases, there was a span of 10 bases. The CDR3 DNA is TGTGCCAGCAATGGGAATCCCTATGGCTACACCTTC. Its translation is CASNGNPYGYTF.

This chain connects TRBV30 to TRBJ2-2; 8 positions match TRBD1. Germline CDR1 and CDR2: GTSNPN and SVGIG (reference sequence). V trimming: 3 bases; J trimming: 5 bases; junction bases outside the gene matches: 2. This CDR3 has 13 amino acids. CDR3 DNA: TGTGCCTGGAGGGACAGGGCAACCGGGGAGCTGTTTTTT. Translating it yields CAWRDRATGELFF.

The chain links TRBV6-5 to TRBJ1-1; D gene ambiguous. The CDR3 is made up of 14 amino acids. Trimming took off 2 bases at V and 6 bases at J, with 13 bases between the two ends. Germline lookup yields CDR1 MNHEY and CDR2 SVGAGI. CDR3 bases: TGTGCCAGCAGTTACGGGAGGACTCGGGCTGAAGCTTTCTTT. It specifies CASSYGRTRAEAFF.

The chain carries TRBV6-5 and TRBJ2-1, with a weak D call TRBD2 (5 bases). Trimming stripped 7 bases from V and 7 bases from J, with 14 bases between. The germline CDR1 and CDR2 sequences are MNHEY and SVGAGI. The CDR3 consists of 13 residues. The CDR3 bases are TGTGCCAGCAACGACGGACTTAGAAATGAGCAGTTCTTC. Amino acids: CASNDGLRNEQFF.

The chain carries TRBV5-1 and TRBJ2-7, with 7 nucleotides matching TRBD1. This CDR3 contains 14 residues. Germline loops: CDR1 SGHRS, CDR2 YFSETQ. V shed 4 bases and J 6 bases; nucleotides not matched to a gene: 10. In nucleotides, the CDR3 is TGCGCCAGCAGCCTGGACAGGACGAGGATCGAGCAGTACTTC. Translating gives CASSLDRTRIEQYF.

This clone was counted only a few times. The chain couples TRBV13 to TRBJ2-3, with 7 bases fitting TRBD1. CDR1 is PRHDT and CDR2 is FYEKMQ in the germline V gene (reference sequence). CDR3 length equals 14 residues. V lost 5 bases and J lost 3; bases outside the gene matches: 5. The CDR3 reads CASSSRGRTDTQYF. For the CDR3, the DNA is TGTGCCAGCAGCAGCAGGGGGAGAACAGATACGCAGTATTTT.

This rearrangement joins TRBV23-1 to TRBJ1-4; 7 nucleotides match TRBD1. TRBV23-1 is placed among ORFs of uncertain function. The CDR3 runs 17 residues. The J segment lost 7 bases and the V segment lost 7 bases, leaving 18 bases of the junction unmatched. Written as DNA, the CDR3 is TGCGCCAGCACCCTCAAGCCCCCGGGCAGGGGGAGTGAAAAACTGTTTTTT. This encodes CASTLKPPGRGSEKLFF.

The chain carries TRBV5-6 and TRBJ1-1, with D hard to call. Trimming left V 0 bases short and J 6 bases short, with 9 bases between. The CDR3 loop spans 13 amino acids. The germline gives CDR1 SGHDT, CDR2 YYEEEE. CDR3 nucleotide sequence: TGTGCCAGCAGCTTGGGTCGGACCCCTGAAGCTTTCTTT. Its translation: CASSLGRTPEAFF. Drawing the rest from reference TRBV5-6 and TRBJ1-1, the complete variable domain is DAGVTQSPTHLIKTRGQQVTLRCSPKSGHDTVSWYQQALGQGPQFIFQYYEEEERQRGNFPDRFSGHQFPNYSSELNVNALLLGDSALYLCASSLGRTPEAFFGQGTRLTVV.

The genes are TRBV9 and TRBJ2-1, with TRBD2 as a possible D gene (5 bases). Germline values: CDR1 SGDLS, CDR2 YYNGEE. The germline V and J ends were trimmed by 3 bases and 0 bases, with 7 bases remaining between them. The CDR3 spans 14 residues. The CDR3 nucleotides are TGTGCCAGCAGCGCGGGGAGCTCCTACAATGAGCAGTTCTTC. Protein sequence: CASSAGSSYNEQFF.

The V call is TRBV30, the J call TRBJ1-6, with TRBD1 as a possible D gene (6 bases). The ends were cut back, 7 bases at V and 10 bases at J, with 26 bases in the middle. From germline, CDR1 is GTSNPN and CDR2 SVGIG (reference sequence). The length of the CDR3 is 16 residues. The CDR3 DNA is TGTGCCTCAAAAACCAGAAAACAGGGCAAAGGCTCACCCCTCCACTTT. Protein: CASKTRKQGKGSPLHF.

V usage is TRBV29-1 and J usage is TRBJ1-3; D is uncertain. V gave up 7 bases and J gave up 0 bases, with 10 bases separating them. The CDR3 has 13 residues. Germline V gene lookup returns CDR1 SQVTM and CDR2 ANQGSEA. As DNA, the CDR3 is TGCAGCGGATACGGTGACTCTGGAAACACCATATATTTT. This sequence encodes CSGYGDSGNTIYF.

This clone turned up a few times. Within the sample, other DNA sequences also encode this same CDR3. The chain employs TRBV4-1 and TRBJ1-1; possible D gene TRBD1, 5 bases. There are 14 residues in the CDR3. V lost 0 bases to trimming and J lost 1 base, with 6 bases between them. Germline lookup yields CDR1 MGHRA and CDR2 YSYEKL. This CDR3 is CASSQEGGNTEAFF. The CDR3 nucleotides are TGCGCCAGCAGCCAAGAGGGGGGGAACACTGAAGCTTTCTTT.

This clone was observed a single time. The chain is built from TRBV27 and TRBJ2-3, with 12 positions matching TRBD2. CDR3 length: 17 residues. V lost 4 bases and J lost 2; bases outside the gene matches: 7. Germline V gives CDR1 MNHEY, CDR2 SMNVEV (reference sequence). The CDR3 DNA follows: TGTGCCAGCAGTTCACTACTAGCGGGGGGAAACACAGATACGCAGTATTTT. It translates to CASSSLLAGGNTDTQYF.

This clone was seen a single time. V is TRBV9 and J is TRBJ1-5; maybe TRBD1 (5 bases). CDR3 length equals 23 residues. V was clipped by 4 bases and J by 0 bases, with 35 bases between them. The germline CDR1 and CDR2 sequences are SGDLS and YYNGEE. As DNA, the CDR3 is TGTGCCAGCAGCCCCCGCGGAGGGTCGATACGGGGGGGGTGCGCCCATAGCAATCAGCCCCAGCATTTT. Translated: CASSPRGGSIRGGCAHSNQPQHF.

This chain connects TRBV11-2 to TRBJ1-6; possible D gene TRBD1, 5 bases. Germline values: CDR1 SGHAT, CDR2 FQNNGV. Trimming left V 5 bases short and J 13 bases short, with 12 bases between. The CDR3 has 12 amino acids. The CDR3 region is CASSRAGGPLHF. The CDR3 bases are TGTGCCAGCAGCCGCGCGGGGGGGCCCCTCCACTTT. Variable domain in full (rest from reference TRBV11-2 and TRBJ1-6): EAGVAQSPRYKIIEKRQSVAFWCNPISGHATLYWYQQILGQGPKLLIQFQNNGVVDDSQLPKDRFSAERLKGVDSTLKIQPAKLEDSAVYLCASSRAGGPLHFGNGTRLTVT.

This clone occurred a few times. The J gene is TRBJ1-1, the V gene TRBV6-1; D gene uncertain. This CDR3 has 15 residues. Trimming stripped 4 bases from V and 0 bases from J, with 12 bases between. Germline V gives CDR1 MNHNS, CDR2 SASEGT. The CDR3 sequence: CASSADYGVNTEAFF. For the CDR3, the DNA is TGTGCCAGCAGTGCCGACTATGGAGTGAACACTGAAGCTTTCTTT.

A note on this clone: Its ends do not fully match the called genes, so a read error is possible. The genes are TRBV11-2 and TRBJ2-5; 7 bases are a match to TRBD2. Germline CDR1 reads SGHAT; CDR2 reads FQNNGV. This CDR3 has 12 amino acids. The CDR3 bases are TGTGCCAGCAGCTTAGAGGGTCTAGCGGAAGACTTC. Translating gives CASSLEGLAEDF.

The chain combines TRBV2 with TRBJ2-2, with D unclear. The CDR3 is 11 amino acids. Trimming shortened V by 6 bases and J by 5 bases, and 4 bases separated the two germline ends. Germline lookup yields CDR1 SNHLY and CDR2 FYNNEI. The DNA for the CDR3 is TGTGCCAGCAGCCTAACCGGGGAGCTGTTTTTT. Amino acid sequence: CASSLTGELFF.

The CDR3 DNA is TGTGCCAGTAGTTCCCGCTTATATGGCTACACCTTC. Amino acid sequence: CASSSRLYGYTF. V usage is TRBV19 and J usage is TRBJ1-2; D is unclear. The CDR3 is made up of 12 amino acids. V shed 5 bases and J shed 5 bases, with 9 bases lying between them. From germline, CDR1 is LNHDA and CDR2 SQIVND (reference sequence). Full variable domain (rest looked up from reference TRBV19 and TRBJ1-2): DGGITQSPKYLFRKEGQNVTLSCEQNLNHDAMYWYRQDPGQGLRLIYYSQIVNDFQKGDIAEGYSVSREKKESFPLTVTSAQKNPTAFYLCASSSRLYGYTFGSGTRLTVV.